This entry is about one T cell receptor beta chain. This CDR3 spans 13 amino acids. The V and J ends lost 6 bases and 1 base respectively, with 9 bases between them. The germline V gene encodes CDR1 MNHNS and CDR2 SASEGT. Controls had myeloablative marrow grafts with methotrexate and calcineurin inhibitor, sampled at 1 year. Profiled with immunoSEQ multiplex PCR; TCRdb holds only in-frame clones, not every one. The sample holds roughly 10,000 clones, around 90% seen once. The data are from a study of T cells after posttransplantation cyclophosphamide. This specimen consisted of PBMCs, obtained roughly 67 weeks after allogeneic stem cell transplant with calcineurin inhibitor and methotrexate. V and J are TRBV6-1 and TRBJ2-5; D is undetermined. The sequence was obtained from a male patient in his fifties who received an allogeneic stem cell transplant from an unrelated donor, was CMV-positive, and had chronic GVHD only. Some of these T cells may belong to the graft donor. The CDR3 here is CASSHSSQETQYF. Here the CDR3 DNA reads TGTGCCAGCAGCCATAGCAGCCAAGAGACCCAGTACTTC.